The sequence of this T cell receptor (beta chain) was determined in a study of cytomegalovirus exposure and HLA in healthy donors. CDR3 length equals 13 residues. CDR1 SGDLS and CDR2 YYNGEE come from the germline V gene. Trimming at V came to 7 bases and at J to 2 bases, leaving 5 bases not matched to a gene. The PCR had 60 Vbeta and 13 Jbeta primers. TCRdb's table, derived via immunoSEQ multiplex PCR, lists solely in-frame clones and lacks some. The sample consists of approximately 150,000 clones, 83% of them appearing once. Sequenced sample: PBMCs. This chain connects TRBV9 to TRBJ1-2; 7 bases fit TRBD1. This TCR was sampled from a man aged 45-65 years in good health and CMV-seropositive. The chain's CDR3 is CASGQGENYGYTF. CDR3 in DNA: TGTGCCAGCGGGCAGGGGGAAAACTATGGCTACACCTTC.